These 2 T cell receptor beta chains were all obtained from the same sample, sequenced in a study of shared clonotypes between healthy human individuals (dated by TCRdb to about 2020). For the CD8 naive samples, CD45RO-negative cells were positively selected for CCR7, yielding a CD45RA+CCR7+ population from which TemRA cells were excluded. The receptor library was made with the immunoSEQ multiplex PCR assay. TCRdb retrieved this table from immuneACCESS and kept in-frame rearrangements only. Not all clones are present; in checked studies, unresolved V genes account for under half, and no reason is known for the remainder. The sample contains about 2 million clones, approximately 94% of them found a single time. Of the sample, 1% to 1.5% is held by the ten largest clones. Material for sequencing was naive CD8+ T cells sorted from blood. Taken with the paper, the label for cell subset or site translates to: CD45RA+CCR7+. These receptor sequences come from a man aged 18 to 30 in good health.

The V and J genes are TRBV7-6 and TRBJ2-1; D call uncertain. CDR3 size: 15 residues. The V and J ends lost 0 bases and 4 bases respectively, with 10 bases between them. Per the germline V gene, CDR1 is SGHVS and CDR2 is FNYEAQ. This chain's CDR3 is CASSLAQAPYNEQFF. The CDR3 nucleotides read TGTGCCAGCAGCTTAGCGCAAGCACCTTACAATGAGCAGTTCTTC.

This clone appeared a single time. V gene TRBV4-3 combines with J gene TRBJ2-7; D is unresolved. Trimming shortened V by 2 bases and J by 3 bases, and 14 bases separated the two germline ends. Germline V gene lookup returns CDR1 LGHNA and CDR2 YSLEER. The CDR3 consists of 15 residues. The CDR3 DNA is TGCGCCAGCAGCCAAATCCCCGGGTCCTACTACGAGCAGTACTTC. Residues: CASSQIPGSYYEQYF.